This TCR beta chain derives from a study of blood T cell repertoires in COVID-19. Across the whole study: There were acute and convalescent COVID-19 samples, and they came from the United States, Italy and Spain. T cells, B-cell-depleted T cells, or PBMCs supplied cDNA or gDNA.

This clone rates as large. V lost 4 bases, J lost 5 bases, and 9 bases stayed unmatched. Germline V lookup: CDR1 PRHDT, CDR2 FYEKMQ (reference sequence). The CDR3 is 15 residues long. Methods used by the authors: It was from reference gene primer amplification that nucleated cell counts were estimated. The data were produced by immunoSEQ multiplex PCR, yet TCRdb's version contains in-frame clones alone and is incomplete. The D gene and trimming were derived from the DNA, and the V and J assignments and clone size from that table. Of about 89,000 clones listed, 81% are singletons. This sequence originates from a woman of 80 years or more with acute or convalescent COVID-19. The chain uses TRBV13 and TRBJ2-5; 8 positions match TRBD2. The specimen was peripheral blood. For the CDR3, the DNA is TGTGCCAGCAGCTCGACCAGCGGGGGCGGGGAGACCCAGTACTTC. It specifies CASSSTSGGGETQYF.